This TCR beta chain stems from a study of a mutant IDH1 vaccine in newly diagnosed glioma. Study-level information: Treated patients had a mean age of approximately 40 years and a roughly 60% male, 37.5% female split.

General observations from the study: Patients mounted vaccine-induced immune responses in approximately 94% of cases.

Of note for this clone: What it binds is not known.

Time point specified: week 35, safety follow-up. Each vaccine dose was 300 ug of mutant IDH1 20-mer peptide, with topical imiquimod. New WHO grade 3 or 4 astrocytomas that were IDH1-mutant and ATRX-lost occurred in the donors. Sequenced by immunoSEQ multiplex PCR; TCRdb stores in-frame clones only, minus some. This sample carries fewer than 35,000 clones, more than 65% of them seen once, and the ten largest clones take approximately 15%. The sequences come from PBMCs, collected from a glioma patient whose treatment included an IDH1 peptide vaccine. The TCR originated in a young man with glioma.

CDR3 amino acids: CASSQTDINTEAFF. DNA for the CDR3: TGTGCCAGCAGCCAAACAGACATCAACACTGAAGCTTTCTTT. The V and J genes are TRBV5-6 and TRBJ1-1; D uncertain. The germline gives CDR1 SGHDT, CDR2 YYEEEE. This CDR3 spans 14 amino acids. The V and J ends lost 4 bases and 2 bases respectively, with 12 bases between them.